This T cell receptor beta chain was captured by sequencing in a study of shared clonotypes between healthy human individuals. Per germline, CDR1 ENHRY and CDR2 SYGVKD. This CDR3 is built from 14 residues. V was trimmed by 3 bases and J by 7 bases, leaving 13 bases between them. At the deep level, the assay was run. The table came from immunoSEQ multiplex PCR; TCRdb's copy has only in-frame clones and leaves some out. The sample records some 530,000 clones, around 80% being singletons. Sequences were obtained from PBMCs. V is TRBV10-3 and J is TRBJ1-5; D remains ambiguous. This clonotype originated in a woman in her 40s in good health. Some clones in this sample may be carry-over from other donors' samples. The chain's CDR3 is CAISDDRATQPQHF. The DNA for the CDR3 is TGTGCCATCAGTGATGATAGGGCCACCCAGCCCCAGCATTTT.